These 18 T cell receptor beta chains were all obtained from the same sample, sequenced in a study of response to subunit inactivated influenza vaccine. Using its own MiXCR run on the RT-PCR reads, TCRdb lists one record per CDR3 protein. Among 150,000 to 200,000 distinct CDR3 sequences, approximately 11% were seen once, and the ten largest hold around 12%. The sample consisted of non-naive T cells sorted from PBMCs, taken roughly 6 weeks after vaccination. These receptors all come from a man over 45 who received an inactivated influenza vaccine.

This clonotype was seen a few times. The J gene is TRBJ2-3, the V gene TRBV3-1, with a weak D call TRBD2 (6 bases). The germline CDR1 and CDR2 sequences are LGHDT and YNNKEL (reference sequence). CDR3 length: 13 amino acids. V was shortened by 3 bases and J by 7 bases, with 11 bases between the two germline ends. The CDR3 DNA is TGTGCCAGCAGCCAGGCGGGGCCGTATACGCAGTATTTT. The encoded protein is CASSQAGPYTQYF.

This clonotype was recorded a few times. The chain employs TRBV29-1 and TRBJ2-3, with D possibly being TRBD1 (5 bases). This CDR3 has 13 residues. Germline values: CDR1 SQVTM, CDR2 ANQGSEA. V was cut by 3 bases and J by 2 bases, with 9 bases left in between. CDR3 nucleotide sequence: TGCAGCGTTGATGCAGGGTTCACAGATACGCAGTATTTT. Its protein product is CSVDAGFTDTQYF.

This clonotype was recorded a few times. This chain connects TRBV6-1 to TRBJ2-7, with 11 bases that match TRBD2. Looked up from germline, CDR1 is MNHNS and CDR2 is SASEGT. The J segment lost 5 bases and the V segment lost 6 bases, leaving 9 bases of the junction unmatched. The CDR3 is 15 amino acids. This CDR3 is CASRPGTSGTDEQYF. In nucleotides, the CDR3 is TGTGCCAGCAGACCCGGGACTAGCGGTACCGACGAGCAGTACTTC.

This clonotype was counted many times. The genes are TRBV20-1 and TRBJ1-2, with TRBD1 matching over 11 bases. CDR1 is DFQATT, CDR2 SNEGSKA, per germline (reference sequence). The V gene end was trimmed by 4 bases and the J gene end by 4 bases; junction bases not matched to a gene: 11. The CDR3 length is 16 residues. The CDR3 sequence is CSATPGQGAAFYGYTF. The CDR3 DNA follows: TGCAGTGCTACCCCCGGACAGGGGGCCGCCTTCTATGGCTACACCTTC.

This clonotype showed up just a few times. This chain joins TRBV19 and TRBJ1-5; D remains unclear. Looked up from germline, CDR1 is LNHDA and CDR2 is SQIVND (reference sequence). The V end lost 4 bases, the J end lost 3 bases, and 16 bases lay between the germline ends. The CDR3 is 16 residues long. The CDR3 loop is CASSNVPRRTNQPQHF. CDR3 DNA: TGTGCCAGTAGTAACGTCCCACGACGGACCAATCAGCCCCAGCATTTT.

This clonotype was counted many times. This chain connects TRBV28 to TRBJ2-4; D ambiguous. The CDR3 extends over 13 amino acids. Trimming removed 6 bases from V and 8 bases from J, with 14 bases in between. CDR1 and CDR2 (germline): MDHEN, SYDVKM. CDR3 residues: CASRSSSTHIQYF. CDR3 DNA: TGTGCCAGCAGATCCAGCAGTACGCACATTCAGTACTTC. The variable domain in full, with the rest retrieved from reference TRBV28 and TRBJ2-4, is DVKVTQSSRYLVKRTGEKVFLECVQDMDHENMFWYRQDPGLGLRLIYFSYDVKMKEKGDIPEGYSVSREKKERFSLILESASTNQTSMYLCASRSSSTHIQYFGAGTRLSVL.

This clonotype appeared many times. This chain connects TRBV5-1 to TRBJ2-3; tentatively, D is TRBD1 (5 bases). The CDR3 has 15 residues. The germline V gene encodes CDR1 SGHRS and CDR2 YFSETQ. Trimming took off 0 bases at V and 4 bases at J, with 12 bases between the two ends. CDR3 amino acids: CASSLVGRPADTQYF. In DNA form, the CDR3 reads TGCGCCAGCAGCTTGGTGGGGCGGCCCGCAGATACGCAGTATTTT.

Points on this clonotype: A read error is possible here, since a much larger clone lies one base away. The chain employs TRBV5-1 and TRBJ1-4; 7 positions agree with TRBD1. V lost 4 bases to trimming and J lost 3 bases; unmatched junction nucleotides: 3. This CDR3 spans 14 amino acids. Germline CDR1 reads SGHRS; CDR2 reads YFSETQ. As DNA, the CDR3 is TGCGCCAGCAGCGCCGGGACAGCTAATGAAAAACTGTTTTTT. Translation gives CASSAGTANEKLFF.

The rearrangement joins TRBV19 to TRBJ2-1; 14 positions agree with TRBD2. V gave up 4 bases and J gave up 2 bases; unmatched junction bases: 7. The germline V gene encodes CDR1 LNHDA and CDR2 SQIVND (reference sequence). This CDR3 region has 18 residues. The CDR3 nucleotides read TGTGCCAGTAGTAGCCTGACTAGCGGGAGGGCCACCTACAATGAGCAGTTCTTC. Translation: CASSSLTSGRATYNEQFF.

The chain has TRBV11-3 and TRBJ1-1; D unresolved. Germline values: CDR1 SGHNT, CDR2 YENEEA. V was cut by 2 bases and J by 4 bases, with 20 bases left in between. The CDR3 is 17 amino acids. As DNA, the CDR3 is TGTGCCAGCAGCTTATCCATCCCCAGCGTGGTTGGCACTGAAGCTTTCTTT. Translating gives CASSLSIPSVVGTEAFF.

The rearrangement uses TRBV19 and TRBJ2-4, with 7 bases fitting TRBD2. Looked up from germline, CDR1 is LNHDA and CDR2 is SQIVND (reference sequence). There are 14 residues in the CDR3. With V trimmed by 5 bases and J by 6 bases, 7 bases remained unmatched. The CDR3 DNA follows: TGTGCCAGTAGTTTCGGACTAGGACGAAACATTCAGTACTTC. Translation: CASSFGLGRNIQYF.

This clonotype was recorded at least ten times. The chain recombines TRBV11-2 with TRBJ2-2; the match to TRBD2 covers 14 bases. The CDR3 runs to 18 residues. J gave up 7 bases and V 1 base, and 8 bases lay outside the gene matches. Germline CDR1 is SGHAT and CDR2 is FQNNGV. The CDR3, as DNA: TGTGCCAGCAGCTTAGGGACTAGCGGGAGGCGACTCGGCGGGGAGCTGTTTTTT. Translated, it gives CASSLGTSGRRLGGELFF.

This chain uses TRBV7-3 with TRBJ2-2, with 10 nucleotides matching TRBD1. Germline V gene sequence: CDR1 SGHTA, CDR2 FQGTGA. V dropped 6 bases and J dropped 6; count of bases not matched to a gene: 7. The CDR3 is 15 amino acids. CDR3 DNA sequence: TGTGCCAGCAGTGTGGGACAGGGGAAGTCCGGGGAGCTGTTTTTT. It encodes CASSVGQGKSGELFF.

This clonotype was counted at least ten times. V usage is TRBV18 and J usage is TRBJ2-7; perhaps TRBD2 as D (5 bases). The CDR3 covers 15 residues. Trimming shortened V by 2 bases and J by 5 bases, and 16 bases separated the two germline ends. CDR1 is KGHSH and CDR2 is LQKENI in the germline V gene. The CDR3 region has the DNA TGTGCCAGCTCACCAGGCCAGGCGGGTTTAAACGAGCAGTACTTC. Encoded protein: CASSPGQAGLNEQYF.

This clonotype was counted at least ten times. The gene calls are TRBV12-3 or TRBV12-4 and TRBJ2-1, with D perhaps TRBD2 (7 bases). V dropped 5 bases and J dropped 2 bases, with 13 bases sitting between them. The CDR3 spans 15 residues. CDR3 protein: CASSPYGGPYNEQFF. The CDR3 DNA follows: TGTGCCAGCAGTCCTTACGGGGGGCCCTACAATGAGCAGTTCTTC.

This chain joins TRBV14 and TRBJ1-1; D unresolved. The V gene's germline CDR1 is SGHDN and CDR2 FVKESK. The length of the CDR3 is 14 residues. V shed 3 bases and J shed 9 bases, with 17 bases lying between them. The CDR3 coding sequence is TGTGCCAGCAGCCATAAAGGTCGGGATTCCCAAGCTTTCTTT. Its translation is CASSHKGRDSQAFF. The full variable domain, in which reference TRBV14 and TRBJ1-1 provide the parts outside the CDR3, is EAGVTQFPSHSVIEKGQTVTLRCDPISGHDNLYWYRRVMGKEIKFLLHFVKESKQDESGMPNNRFLAERTGGTYSTLKVQPAELEDSGVYFCASSHKGRDSQAFFGQGTRLTVV.

Concerning this clonotype itself: One end of the junction is discordant with germline, which a read error may explain. V and J are TRBV11-2 and TRBJ2-2; a weak D match, TRBD1 (6 bases). CDR3 length equals 12 residues. Looked up from germline, CDR1 is SGHAT and CDR2 is FQNNGV. The CDR3 sequence is CASSLSSGELFF. The CDR3 region has the DNA TGTGCCAGCAGCTTATCTTCAGGGGAACTGTTTTTT. The whole variable domain, remainder taken from reference TRBV11-2 and TRBJ2-2, is EAGVAQSPRYKIIEKRQSVAFWCNPISGHATLYWYQQILGQGPKLLIQFQNNGVVDDSQLPKDRFSAERLKGVDSTLKIQPAKLEDSAVYLCASSLSSGELFFGEGSRLTVL.

Only a few counts were recorded for this clonotype. The chain recombines TRBV27 with TRBJ2-1, with D possibly TRBD1 on 6 matching bases. The CDR3 is 16 residues long. With 0 bases removed from V and 4 bases from J, the gap between germline ends came to 13 bases. Germline loops: CDR1 MNHEY, CDR2 SMNVEV (reference sequence). Here the CDR3 reads CASSLSGPRGYNEQFF. The CDR3 bases are TGTGCCAGCAGTTTATCAGGGCCGAGGGGGTACAATGAGCAGTTCTTC.